Shown below are 18 T cell receptor beta chains from a single sample sequenced in a study of blood T cell repertoires in COVID-19. Measured with immunoSEQ multiplex PCR; TCRdb has only the in-frame clones, and not every one. Of 40,000 to 45,000 clones in the sample, 90% to 95% were seen once. Material for sequencing was peripheral blood. The receptor set was obtained from a human donor in a cohort sampled during active COVID-19.

This clone appeared a single time. This sequence joins TRBV12-3 or TRBV12-4 and TRBJ2-1; TRBD1 is a possible D gene (6 bases). The CDR3 consists of 13 residues. V was pared by 4 bases and J by 7 bases, with 11 bases between. As DNA, the CDR3 is TGTGCCAGCAGTTCAGGTAGGGGGAATGAGCAGTTCTTC. It codes for CASSSGRGNEQFF.

The V gene is TRBV5-1, the J gene TRBJ2-7; tentatively, D is TRBD2 (6 bases). This CDR3 has 13 residues. Germline V lookup: CDR1 SGHRS, CDR2 YFSETQ. The V end lost 5 bases, the J end lost 0 bases, and 9 bases lay between the germline ends. CDR3 loop: CASRRDGSYEQYF. The CDR3 region has the DNA TGCGCCAGCAGGCGGGACGGCTCCTACGAGCAGTACTTC.

The rearrangement joins TRBV13 to TRBJ2-7; 9 bases match TRBD2. The J segment lost 2 bases and the V segment lost 4 bases, leaving 12 bases of the junction unmatched. CDR3 size: 17 residues. CDR1 is PRHDT and CDR2 is FYEKMQ in the germline V gene (reference sequence). CDR3 in amino acids: CASSSDAGTSNPYEQYF. DNA for the CDR3: TGTGCCAGCAGCTCCGACGCCGGGACTAGCAATCCCTACGAGCAGTACTTC.

V and J are TRBV3-1 (or the pseudogene TRBV3-2) and TRBJ2-1, with D possibly being TRBD1 (6 bases). V was trimmed by 5 bases and J by 7 bases, leaving 15 bases between them. The CDR3 is made up of 14 amino acids. Germline CDR1 and CDR2: LGHDT and YNNKEL (reference sequence). CDR3 nucleotides: TGTGCCAGCAGCATCGGGACAATAAAGAATGAGCAGTTCTTC. Translated, it gives CASSIGTIKNEQFF.

The V call is TRBV25-1, the J call TRBJ1-2; 9 bases map to TRBD1. The CDR3 length is 16 residues. Unmatched junction bases numbered 9, after V lost 3 bases and J lost 4 bases. The germline gives CDR1 MGHDK, CDR2 SYGVNS. DNA for the CDR3: TGTGCCAGCAGTGAGGACAGGGGAAACCTCGTCTATGGCTACACCTTC. Translating gives CASSEDRGNLVYGYTF.

The V call is TRBV9, the J call TRBJ1-4, with D unresolved. CDR1 SGDLS and CDR2 YYNGEE come from the germline V gene. The CDR3 has 15 residues. V was shortened by 0 bases and J by 0 bases, with 6 bases between the two germline ends. CDR3 DNA: TGTGCCAGCAGCGTAGGCGTGGCAACTAATGAAAAACTGTTTTTT. Translating gives CASSVGVATNEKLFF.

V usage is TRBV30 and J usage is TRBJ1-1, with D unclear. Trimming took off 7 bases at V and 2 bases at J, with 14 bases between the two ends. In germline, CDR1 is GTSNPN, CDR2 SVGIG (reference sequence). This CDR3 has 13 residues. The CDR3, as DNA: TGTGCCTTGGCCCCCCGAGGCAACACTGAAGCTTTCTTT. This codes for CALAPRGNTEAFF.

The V and J genes are TRBV11-2 and TRBJ2-1; 7 bases agree with TRBD2. The CDR3 totals 17 residues. The germline gives CDR1 SGHAT, CDR2 FQNNGV. Trimming cost V 2 bases and J 0 bases; bases outside gene matches: 7. DNA of the CDR3: TGTGCCAGCAGCTTAAACAGAGCGGGATTCTCCTACAATGAGCAGTTCTTC. This gives the protein CASSLNRAGFSYNEQFF.

The chain is built from TRBV28 and TRBJ2-2; 9 bases fit TRBD1. Germline trimming cut 2 bases from V and 3 bases from J; bases unmatched to any gene: 7. This CDR3 contains 17 residues. Germline CDR1 and CDR2: MDHEN and SYDVKM. The CDR3 loop reads CASSLPFGTGHTGELFF. The DNA of the CDR3 is TGTGCCAGCAGTTTACCATTCGGGACAGGGCACACCGGGGAGCTGTTTTTT.

The chain joins TRBV27 to TRBJ2-2; D is possibly TRBD2 (5 bases). V gave up 5 bases and J gave up 4 bases, with 11 bases separating them. Germline V gives CDR1 MNHEY, CDR2 SMNVEV (reference sequence). The CDR3 totals 14 residues. The CDR3 DNA reads TGTGCCAGCAGTCCGAGGGAAATCACCGGGGAGCTGTTTTTT. Amino acids: CASSPREITGELFF.

The chain combines TRBV13 with TRBJ2-5; D is possibly TRBD2 (6 bases). Deletions cut 1 base from V and 0 bases from J, with 15 bases between. CDR3 length: 17 residues. CDR1 is PRHDT and CDR2 is FYEKMQ in the germline V gene (reference sequence). The DNA for the CDR3 is TGTGCCAGCAGCTTAGTAGTGGGGGGAGACAACCAAGAGACCCAGTACTTC. Translation: CASSLVVGGDNQETQYF.

The chain is built from TRBV27 and TRBJ1-5, with 10 bases that match TRBD1. Losses at the gene ends were 4 bases for V and 2 bases for J; bases not matched to a gene: 2. Germline assignment: CDR1 MNHEY and CDR2 SMNVEV (reference sequence). The CDR3 length is 15 residues. The CDR3 region is CASSSGQGGNQPQHF. The CDR3 nucleotides are TGTGCCAGCAGTTCCGGACAGGGGGGCAATCAGCCCCAGCATTTT.

The chain uses TRBV20-1 and TRBJ2-5; 13 bases are shared with TRBD2. The V segment lost 3 bases and the J segment 4 bases; nucleotides outside the gene matches: 14. This CDR3 is built from 18 residues. From germline, CDR1 is DFQATT and CDR2 SNEGSKA (reference sequence). The DNA for the CDR3 is TGCAGTGCTAGTGGGGCTGCGGGACTAGCGGGAATCGGAGAGACCCAGTACTTC. This sequence encodes CSASGAAGLAGIGETQYF.

This chain uses TRBV6-2 or TRBV6-3 with TRBJ2-7, with TRBD1 identical over 9 bases. This CDR3 region has 15 residues. The ends lost 5 bases at V and 5 bases at J; junction bases unmatched: 10. Germline-derived CDR1 and CDR2 are MNHEY and SVGEGT. The CDR3 nucleotides are TGTGCCAGCAGTAAACTAACAGGGGGCTGGAACGAGCAGTACTTC. Translated, it gives CASSKLTGGWNEQYF.

The gene calls are TRBV4-1 and TRBJ2-7, with 9 bases aligning to TRBD1. V gave up 2 bases and J gave up 2 bases; unmatched junction bases: 10. The CDR3 has 17 residues. In germline, CDR1 is MGHRA, CDR2 YSYEKL. CDR3 sequence: CASSQYPPGQGTYEQYF. The CDR3 DNA sequence: TGCGCCAGCAGCCAATACCCCCCGGGACAGGGAACCTACGAGCAGTACTTC.

The rearrangement joins TRBV3-1 (or the pseudogene TRBV3-2) to TRBJ1-2, with TRBD1 as a possible D gene (5 bases). V shed 8 bases and J shed 7 bases, with 14 bases lying between them. The CDR3 runs 12 residues. The germline gives CDR1 LGHDT, CDR2 YNNKEL (reference sequence). CDR3 sequence: CASGDAGGGYTF. DNA of the CDR3: TGTGCCAGCGGAGACGCGGGGGGTGGCTACACCTTC.

The chain carries TRBV20-1 and TRBJ1-2; no clear D. The CDR3 runs to 13 residues. Per germline, CDR1 DFQATT and CDR2 SNEGSKA (reference sequence). V shed 3 bases and J shed 1 base, with 9 bases lying between them. CDR3 loop: CSASGGDNYGYTF. The CDR3 region has the DNA TGCAGTGCTAGTGGCGGGGATAACTATGGCTACACCTTC.

The table lists this clone with a few counts. The chain couples TRBV7-9 to TRBJ2-5, with D possibly TRBD2 on 5 matching bases. Germline CDR1 is SEHNR and CDR2 is FQNEAQ (reference sequence). The length of the CDR3 is 15 residues. Trimming removed 2 bases at V and 2 bases at J, with 12 bases between. The CDR3 nucleotides are TGTGCCAGCAGCTTATCGTACGGGGAGCAAGAGACCCAGTACTTC. Protein: CASSLSYGEQETQYF.